This T cell receptor (beta chain) was documented in a study of T cell changes during pregnancy in multiple sclerosis. This clone was observed a few times. The CDR3 loop spans 15 amino acids. V lost 4 bases to trimming and J lost 0 bases; unmatched junction nucleotides: 4. Germline assignment: CDR1 SGHRS and CDR2 YFSETQ. Assay used: immunoSEQ multiplex PCR; TCRdb lists only in-frame clones, some missing. The data hold some 64,000 clones, with 92% observed a single time. The sequence was obtained from a female donor with multiple sclerosis, enrolled in a pregnancy study. The sequencing used peripheral blood, collected after pregnancy. The chain has TRBV5-1 and TRBJ2-1; 7 positions agree with TRBD2. In DNA form, the CDR3 reads TGCGCCAGCAGCAGTGCTAGCGGCTCCTACAATGAGCAGTTCTTC. It translates to CASSSASGSYNEQFF.